This entry features one T cell receptor (beta chain) sequence. Its antigen remains unknown. The sample comes from a study of shared clonotypes between healthy human individuals. The study, taken as a whole, reports: Generally, naive subsets came out with larger estimated richness than memory subsets. Investigators expected sequencing depth to affect clonotype sharing among donors.

CDR1 SGHTA and CDR2 FQGNSA come from the germline V gene. V was trimmed by 6 bases and J by 8 bases, leaving 22 bases between them. This CDR3 has 15 amino acids. A CD45RA+ naive subset and a CD45RA-negative memory subset were split from CD4+ cells. Original handling: For the immunoSEQ data, sequences were junction-only without quality scores, so filtering differed. Generated by immunoSEQ multiplex PCR, the TCRdb table keeps only in-frame clones and is missing some. V, J and clone size reflect that table, while D and trimming were determined from the DNA. The profile covers hundreds of thousands of clones, with 90% to 96% appearing a single time and 0.06% taken by the ten largest.

Sequencing was done on a sample of naive CD4+ T cells sorted from blood. Subset meaning: CD45RA+ positively selected. V is TRBV7-2 and J is TRBJ1-2; the D gene is possibly TRBD1 (6 bases). The TCR comes from a woman aged 30 to 39 in good health. CDR3 loop: CASRIPYREHGGYTF. In DNA form, the CDR3 reads TGTGCCAGCAGGATTCCTTACAGGGAACATGGGGGCTACACCTTC. The complete variable domain, with remaining parts taken from reference TRBV7-2 and TRBJ1-2, reads GAGVSQSPSNKVTEKGKDVELRCDPISGHTALYWYRQSLGQGLEFLIYFQGNSAPDKSGLPSDRFSAERTGGSVSTLTIQRTQQEDSAVYLCASRIPYREHGGYTFGSGTRLTVV.